This entry lists 32 T cell receptor beta chains sequenced from one sample in a study of blood T cell repertoires in COVID-19. Assay used: immunoSEQ multiplex PCR; TCRdb lists only in-frame clones, some missing. The repertoire has a few hundred thousand clones, approximately 89% of them found once; the top ten carry about 5%. Material for sequencing was PBMCs or T cells enriched from blood (not recorded which). These receptors came from a man aged 25 to 40 who had recovered from COVID-19.

This chain uses TRBV6-5 with TRBJ2-2; D ambiguous. Trimming shortened V by 5 bases and J by 0 bases, and 4 bases separated the two germline ends. The CDR3 runs 13 residues. Germline lookup yields CDR1 MNHEY and CDR2 SVGAGI. This CDR3 reads CASSRANTGELFF. In nucleotides, the CDR3 is TGTGCCAGCAGTAGAGCGAACACCGGGGAGCTGTTTTTT.

This clone has only one observation. This chain connects TRBV7-3 to TRBJ2-2; D is perhaps TRBD2 (6 bases). This CDR3 is built from 13 residues. The germline V gene has CDR1 SGHTA and CDR2 FQGTGA. Trimming left V 6 bases short and J 8 bases short, with 13 bases between. The CDR3 here is CASRHTSTGELFF. DNA of the CDR3: TGTGCCAGCAGGCATACTAGCACGGGGGAGCTGTTTTTT.

The V gene is TRBV11-2, the J gene TRBJ2-2; TRBD2 agrees at 8 bases. There are 17 residues in the CDR3. Germline CDR1 reads SGHAT; CDR2 reads FQNNGV. V dropped 0 bases and J dropped 3; count of bases not matched to a gene: 6. CDR3 protein: CASSLEPGGRYTGELFF. As DNA, the CDR3 is TGTGCCAGCAGCTTAGAGCCGGGGGGGCGGTACACCGGGGAGCTGTTTTTT. Full variable domain (rest looked up from reference TRBV11-2 and TRBJ2-2): EAGVAQSPRYKIIEKRQSVAFWCNPISGHATLYWYQQILGQGPKLLIQFQNNGVVDDSQLPKDRFSAERLKGVDSTLKIQPAKLEDSAVYLCASSLEPGGRYTGELFFGEGSRLTVL.

The count of this clone is one. The chain combines TRBV4-1 with TRBJ1-2, with TRBD1 identical over 9 bases. Germline CDR1 reads MGHRA; CDR2 reads YSYEKL. The CDR3 extends over 15 amino acids. The ends lost 0 bases at V and 5 bases at J; junction bases unmatched: 4. The CDR3 coding sequence is TGCGCCAGCAGCCAAGATCCCGGACAGGGGTATGGCTACACCTTC. Its translation is CASSQDPGQGYGYTF.

This chain joins TRBV18 and TRBJ1-1; tentative D call: TRBD1 (6 bases). The germline gives CDR1 KGHSH, CDR2 LQKENI. There are 15 residues in the CDR3. V lost 1 base and J 1 base, leaving 10 bases between the germline ends. The CDR3 is CASSPQQGKNTEAFF. The CDR3 nucleotides read TGTGCCAGCTCACCACAACAGGGTAAGAACACTGAAGCTTTCTTT.

V is TRBV7-8 and J is TRBJ1-1, with TRBD1 as a possible D gene (5 bases). The CDR3 extends over 17 amino acids. V was cut by 1 base and J by 3 bases, with 18 bases left in between. Germline V gene lookup returns CDR1 SGHVS and CDR2 FQNEAQ. CDR3 sequence reads: CASSLGRLRAGYTEAFF. The CDR3 DNA reads TGTGCCAGCAGCTTAGGCAGGCTACGGGCAGGGTACACTGAAGCTTTCTTT. Filled out from reference TRBV7-8 and TRBJ1-1, the complete variable domain reads GAGVSQSPRYKVAKRGQDVALRCDPISGHVSLFWYQQALGQGPEFLTYFQNEAQLDKSGLPSDRFFAERPEGSVSTLKIQRTQQEDSAVYLCASSLGRLRAGYTEAFFGQGTRLTVV.

This chain uses TRBV10-1 with TRBJ2-5; TRBD2 aligns across 11 bases. With 0 bases clipped from V and 5 bases from J, the junction kept 14 bases outside the gene matches. This CDR3 has 19 residues. Germline V gene sequence: CDR1 WNHNN, CDR2 SYGVQD (reference sequence). In DNA, the CDR3 is TGCGCCAGCAGTGAGTCGAAGCCTAGCGGGGGGCCCGCTACCGAGACCCAGTACTTC. Protein product: CASSESKPSGGPATETQYF.

A word on this clone: The same CDR3 also results from other DNA sequences found in this sample. This chain connects TRBV9 to TRBJ2-7; 10 positions agree with TRBD2. J lost 3 bases, V lost 0 bases, and 0 bases had no gene match. The CDR3 has 14 amino acids. The germline CDR1 and CDR2 sequences are SGDLS and YYNGEE. The CDR3 is CASSVGLAGYEQYF. The CDR3 coding sequence is TGTGCCAGCAGCGTAGGACTAGCGGGCTACGAGCAGTACTTC.

The chain links TRBV27 to TRBJ1-2; 7 nucleotides line up with TRBD1. V was clipped by 4 bases and J by 7 bases; unmatched bases: 6. The CDR3 consists of 13 residues. The V gene's germline CDR1 is MNHEY and CDR2 SMNVEV (reference sequence). The CDR3 DNA sequence: TGTGCCAGCAGTTCACAGGGGTTGGGTGGCTACACCTTC. Protein: CASSSQGLGGYTF.

This rearrangement joins TRBV27 to TRBJ2-2; 9 bases match TRBD2. CDR1 is MNHEY and CDR2 is SMNVEV in the germline V gene (reference sequence). The length of the CDR3 is 15 residues. Trimming at V came to 3 bases and at J to 4 bases, leaving 3 bases not matched to a gene. The CDR3 bases are TGTGCCAGCAGTTTTAAGCGGGGGGTCACCGGGGAGCTGTTTTTT. The encoded protein is CASSFKRGVTGELFF.

The chain is built from TRBV7-9 and TRBJ2-1; TRBD2 matches 9 bases. Germline trimming cut 0 bases from V and 2 bases from J; bases unmatched to any gene: 2. The length of the CDR3 is 16 residues. The V gene's germline CDR1 is SEHNR and CDR2 FQNEAQ (reference sequence). The CDR3 reads CASSLARGGAYNEQFF. CDR3 sequence (DNA): TGTGCCAGCAGCTTAGCGCGCGGGGGGGCCTACAATGAGCAGTTCTTC.

The CDR3 is CASSTTQGARNEQYF. The CDR3 DNA is TGTGCCAGCAGCACGACCCAGGGGGCGCGGAACGAGCAGTACTTC. The chain joins TRBV13 to TRBJ2-7; TRBD1 agrees at 8 bases. Germline CDR1 reads PRHDT; CDR2 reads FYEKMQ (reference sequence). J lost 5 bases, V lost 5 bases, and 11 bases had no gene match. The CDR3 spans 15 residues.

CDR3 loop: CAWSTRTGNRHQPQHF. The CDR3 DNA reads TGTGCCTGGAGTACCCGGACAGGGAATCGACATCAGCCCCAGCATTTT. The chain has TRBV30 and TRBJ1-5; 8 bases fit TRBD1. Trimming removed 2 bases from V and 5 bases from J; junction bases left unmatched: 11. Germline loops: CDR1 GTSNPN, CDR2 SVGIG (reference sequence). This CDR3 has 16 residues.

The chain links TRBV5-6 to TRBJ2-5, with 8 bases that match TRBD1. Germline values: CDR1 SGHDT, CDR2 YYEEEE. The CDR3 has 15 amino acids. Unmatched junction bases numbered 4, after V lost 0 bases and J lost 3 bases. CDR3: CASSLGQGLEETQYF. The DNA for the CDR3 is TGTGCCAGCAGCTTGGGACAGGGGCTGGAAGAGACCCAGTACTTC.

This chain connects TRBV15 to TRBJ1-4; D not resolved. The V and J ends lost 0 bases and 8 bases respectively, with 4 bases between them. The CDR3 runs 12 residues. The germline V gene encodes CDR1 LNHNV and CDR2 YYDKDF (reference sequence). CDR3 region: CATSRDSEKLFF. The CDR3 coding sequence is TGTGCCACCAGCAGAGATTCGGAAAAACTGTTTTTT.

The CDR3 protein is CASSQPGTVVHEKLFF. The DNA of the CDR3 is TGTGCCAGCAGCCAACCCGGGACAGTGGTCCATGAAAAACTGTTTTTT. V is TRBV3-1 (or the pseudogene TRBV3-2) and J is TRBJ1-4; 7 nucleotides match TRBD1. Germline loops: CDR1 LGHDT, CDR2 YNNKEL (reference sequence). Unmatched junction bases numbered 9, after V lost 2 bases and J lost 6 bases. The CDR3 spans 16 residues.

This rearrangement joins TRBV7-9 to TRBJ2-5; 13 bases are a match to TRBD2. There are 14 residues in the CDR3. Trimming cost V 5 bases and J 5 bases; bases outside gene matches: 2. CDR1 SEHNR and CDR2 FQNEAQ come from the germline V gene (reference sequence). The DNA for the CDR3 is TGTGCCAGCAGCCGGACTAGCGGGGGTGAGACCCAGTACTTC. It is translated as CASSRTSGGETQYF.

The chain links TRBV28 to TRBJ1-2; D gene ambiguous. Germline V lookup: CDR1 MDHEN, CDR2 SYDVKM. The CDR3 runs 12 residues. Trimming took 2 bases from V and 7 from J, leaving 8 bases between them. CDR3 nucleotides: TGTGCCAGCAGTTTACGTGTGAGTGGCTACACCTTC. Translation: CASSLRVSGYTF.

A remark on this clone: This same CDR3 is encoded by further DNA sequences in the sample. This chain joins TRBV5-1 and TRBJ2-5, with D possibly matching TRBD1 (5 bases). Per germline, CDR1 SGHRS and CDR2 YFSETQ. Trimming pared 0 bases from V and 3 bases from J, leaving 6 bases between. CDR3 size: 13 residues. This chain's CDR3 is CASSLVGEETQYF. CDR3 nucleotide sequence: TGCGCCAGCAGCTTGGTAGGGGAAGAGACCCAGTACTTC. Full variable domain (missing parts from reference TRBV5-1 and TRBJ2-5): KAGVTQTPRYLIKTRGQQVTLSCSPISGHRSVSWYQQTPGQGLQFLFEYFSETQRNKGNFPGRFSGRQFSNSRSEMNVSTLELGDSALYLCASSLVGEETQYFGPGTRLLVL.

CDR3 coding DNA: TGTGCCAGCAGTGGACAGGGGGGGCTTCAGCCCCAGCATTTT. Its translation: CASSGQGGLQPQHF. The chain employs TRBV2 and TRBJ1-5, with TRBD1 matching over 9 bases. Germline lookup yields CDR1 SNHLY and CDR2 FYNNEI. The CDR3 length is 14 residues. The V segment lost 4 bases and the J segment 6 bases; nucleotides outside the gene matches: 4.

The chain's CDR3 is CASRLGQVPNQPQHF. Written as DNA, the CDR3 is TGTGCCAGCAGACTAGGGCAGGTCCCCAATCAGCCCCAGCATTTT. This chain uses TRBV6-5 with TRBJ1-5; no reliable D call. The CDR3 runs 15 residues. CDR1 MNHEY and CDR2 SVGAGI come from the germline V gene. Trimming removed 6 bases at V and 3 bases at J, with 15 bases between.

This clone is a singleton in its sample. This CDR3 reads CASRGQGHIGYTF. DNA for the CDR3: TGTGCCAGCAGGGGACAGGGCCATATCGGCTACACCTTC. The V gene is TRBV7-9, the J gene TRBJ1-2, with 9 positions matching TRBD1. The J segment lost 8 bases and the V segment lost 6 bases, leaving 7 bases of the junction unmatched. In germline, CDR1 is SEHNR, CDR2 FQNEAQ (reference sequence). The CDR3 has 13 amino acids.

The rearrangement links TRBV3-1 (or the pseudogene TRBV3-2) to TRBJ1-4; a weak D match, TRBD1 (5 bases). The V end lost 7 bases, the J end lost 8 bases, and 11 bases lay between the germline ends. The CDR3 covers 12 residues. Germline CDR1 reads LGHDT; CDR2 reads YNNKEL (reference sequence). DNA of the CDR3: TGTGCCAGCACGACAGTGGGGGAAAAACTGTTTTTT. Amino acids: CASTTVGEKLFF.

The chain combines TRBV4-2 with TRBJ1-3, with 9 bases lining up with TRBD1. J was trimmed by 0 bases and V by 0 bases; bases with no gene match: 6. CDR3 length equals 18 residues. The germline gives CDR1 LGHNA, CDR2 YNFKEQ. The CDR3 protein is CASSQDSPGQGSGNTIYF. CDR3 bases: TGTGCCAGCAGCCAAGACTCTCCGGGACAGGGCTCTGGAAACACCATATATTTT.

V and J are TRBV24-1 and TRBJ2-1, with 15 bases lining up with TRBD2. This CDR3 is 17 amino acids long. The J segment lost 9 bases and the V segment lost 3 bases, leaving 8 bases of the junction unmatched. Germline CDR1 reads KGHDR; CDR2 reads SFDVKD. CDR3 protein: CATSDPPRTSGGGEQFF. CDR3 sequence (DNA): TGTGCCACCAGTGATCCTCCTAGGACTAGCGGGGGGGGTGAGCAGTTCTTC.

This clone was counted only a few times. The rearrangement links TRBV7-6 to TRBJ1-6, with D tentatively TRBD1 (5 bases). V was cut by 1 base and J by 8 bases, with 15 bases left in between. The CDR3 length is 16 residues. Germline V lookup: CDR1 SGHVS, CDR2 FNYEAQ. The CDR3 nucleotides read TGTGCCAGCAGCTTAGAGGGCCCCGGGGGGTATTCACCCCTCCACTTT. Encoded protein: CASSLEGPGGYSPLHF.

The chain carries TRBV4-1 and TRBJ1-2; 8 bases align to TRBD1. The V gene end was trimmed by 1 base and the J gene end by 5 bases; junction bases not matched to a gene: 3. The CDR3 is 14 amino acids. The germline CDR1 and CDR2 sequences are MGHRA and YSYEKL. Written as DNA, the CDR3 is TGCGCCAGCAGCCAAGTACAGGGGGAATATGGCTACACCTTC. It yields the protein CASSQVQGEYGYTF.

This clone was observed a few times. This chain uses TRBV3-1 (or the pseudogene TRBV3-2) with TRBJ1-6, with no clear D. Germline values: CDR1 LGHDT, CDR2 YNNKEL (reference sequence). The CDR3 is 13 residues long. With 3 bases removed from V and 8 bases from J, the gap between germline ends came to 8 bases. As DNA, the CDR3 is TGTGCCAGCAGCCATGACGGAGATTCACCCCTCCACTTT. Protein: CASSHDGDSPLHF.

V is TRBV28 and J is TRBJ1-4, with TRBD1 identical over 8 bases. The CDR3 has 14 residues. The ends lost 4 bases at V and 8 bases at J; junction bases unmatched: 6. The germline gives CDR1 MDHEN, CDR2 SYDVKM. CDR3 DNA sequence: TGTGCCAGCAGTTCTTTGGACAGGGCGGAAAAACTGTTTTTT. Residues: CASSSLDRAEKLFF.

The genes are TRBV5-1 and TRBJ2-5; 7 bases agree with TRBD2. The CDR3 covers 15 residues. Germline values: CDR1 SGHRS, CDR2 YFSETQ. The junction had 4 bases not matched to a gene; V was cut back by 1 base and J by 1 base. For the CDR3, the DNA is TGCGCCAGCAGCTTGCGTGGCGGGAGCCAAGAGACCCAGTACTTC. As protein: CASSLRGGSQETQYF.

This chain joins TRBV10-1 and TRBJ2-5, with 11 bases identical to TRBD2. The CDR3 has 17 amino acids. The ends lost 4 bases at V and 2 bases at J; junction bases unmatched: 9. Germline assignment: CDR1 WNHNN and CDR2 SYGVQD (reference sequence). CDR3 DNA: TGCGCCAGCAGTGGTTTGGCGGCTAGCGGGGGGCAAGAGACCCAGTACTTC. This codes for CASSGLAASGGQETQYF.

The V call is TRBV18, the J call TRBJ2-7; 8 bases fit TRBD1. The ends lost 3 bases at V and 7 bases at J; junction bases unmatched: 2. The CDR3 runs 12 residues. CDR1 is KGHSH and CDR2 is LQKENI in the germline V gene. CDR3 in amino acids: CASSPRDREQYF. For the CDR3, the DNA is TGTGCCAGCTCACCCCGGGACAGGGAGCAGTACTTC.